A single T cell receptor beta chain is shown here with its context. Clones were read by immunoSEQ multiplex PCR, and TCRdb kept only the in-frame ones, dropping some. The sample consists of some 130,000 clones, 85% to 95% of them appearing once. The germline gives CDR1 LNHDA, CDR2 SQIVND (reference sequence). The trim removed 0 bases at V and 4 bases at J, leaving 3 bases unmatched. The CDR3 sequence is 15 residues long. These data originate in a study of control samples from healthy donors and cancer patients. The sample comprised blood. This rearrangement joins TRBV19 to TRBJ2-1; 7 nucleotides match TRBD2. The clonotype comes from a man aged 30 to 45 in good health. The CDR3 DNA is TGTGCCAGTAGTATAGATCGGGGGGAATACAATGAGCAGTTCTTC. Translation: CASSIDRGEYNEQFF.